The clone carrying this T cell receptor beta chain occurred many times. Its antigen is currently unknown. The data are from a study of early T cells in non-severe SARS-CoV-2 infection. Study details: With bulk RNA from unsorted whole blood as input, sequencing yielded unpaired chains. Study-wide results and caveats: Private and CD4 specificities were missed by VDJdb matching, skewed to anti-spike CD8.

Attachment of unique molecular identifiers was made to individual cDNA molecules. TCRdb re-called the 5' RACE reads with MiXCR, one entry per CDR3 protein. The table shows 30,000 or so distinct CDR3 sequences, with under 7% occurring only once. The CDR3 has 14 residues. Trimming pared 2 bases from V and 6 bases from J, leaving 15 bases between. CDR1 and CDR2 (germline): DFQATT, SNEGSKA (reference sequence). Source material: whole blood. The sequence came from an adult who was a healthcare worker with PCR-confirmed SARS-CoV-2 infection or an uninfected control (not recorded which). This chain uses TRBV20-1 with TRBJ2-3; D assignment may be TRBD1 or TRBD2 (5 bases each). CDR3 nucleotides: TGCAGTGCTAGATGGGGGACCGCCACTGATACGCAGTATTTT. The encoded protein is CSARWGTATDTQYF.